The 13 T cell receptor beta chains below were found in one sample sequenced in a study of graft-versus-host responses after intestinal transplantation. Generated by immunoSEQ multiplex PCR, the TCRdb table keeps only in-frame clones and is missing some. The sample contains some 140,000 clones, around nine tenths of which appear only once. Their specific antigens are unknown. This specimen was unstimulated CD4+ T cells sorted from spleen or lymph node cells, taken before intestinal transplant. The source is a human donor who received an intestinal transplant.

This rearrangement joins TRBV7-2 to TRBJ1-1; D is possibly TRBD1 (6 bases). The germline CDR1 and CDR2 sequences are SGHTA and FQGNSA. This CDR3 region has 12 residues. V shed 5 bases and J shed 5 bases, with 9 bases lying between them. CDR3 protein: CASSPQGTEAFF. In DNA, the CDR3 is TGTGCCAGCAGCCCCCAGGGGACTGAAGCTTTCTTT.

The chain is built from TRBV21-1 and TRBJ1-5. TRBV21-1 is listed as a pseudogene. CDR3 length: 15 amino acids. The DNA for the CDR3 is TGTGCCAGCAGCGACCCCCGGAGGGTCAATCAGCCCCAGCATTTT. The encoded protein is CASSDPRRVNQPQHF.

V and J are TRBV6-1 and TRBJ2-1; 8 bases are shared with TRBD1. The junction had 9 bases not matched to a gene; V was cut back by 6 bases and J by 5 bases. CDR1 and CDR2 (germline): MNHNS, SASEGT. This CDR3 is 15 amino acids long. The CDR3 sequence is CASRRPGQVDNEQFF. CDR3 coding DNA: TGTGCCAGCAGGCGTCCGGGACAGGTTGACAATGAGCAGTTCTTC.

This chain connects TRBV23-1 to TRBJ2-5, with D uncertain. TRBV23-1 is recorded as an ORF, its role being uncertain. This CDR3 spans 11 amino acids. V was pared by 3 bases and J by 5 bases, with 4 bases between. CDR3 in DNA: TGCGCCAGCAGTCACGCGGAGACCCAGTACTTC. It is translated as CASSHAETQYF.

V is TRBV6-1 and J is TRBJ1-2, with 7 bases lining up with TRBD1. The length of the CDR3 is 17 residues. The junction had 12 bases not matched to a gene; V was cut back by 2 bases and J by 3 bases. Looked up from germline, CDR1 is MNHNS and CDR2 is SASEGT. This chain's CDR3 is CASSEWGQRGVDYGYTF. The CDR3 DNA is TGTGCCAGCAGTGAATGGGGACAGAGGGGGGTGGACTATGGCTACACCTTC.

Details on this clone: The same CDR3 can be traced to other DNA sequences in this sample. V is TRBV9 and J is TRBJ1-3; 7 bases are a match to TRBD1. This CDR3 has 15 amino acids. Trimming took 4 bases from V and 0 from J; bases not matched to a gene: 4. CDR1 is SGDLS, CDR2 YYNGEE, per germline. In DNA form, the CDR3 reads TGTGCCAGCAGCCCCCGACAGGGCTCTGGAAACACCATATATTTT. This translates into CASSPRQGSGNTIYF.

This chain connects TRBV2 to TRBJ2-7; D uncertain. The ends were cut back, 6 bases at V and 6 bases at J, with 15 bases in the middle. The CDR3 is 13 amino acids. Germline loops: CDR1 SNHLY, CDR2 FYNNEI. DNA of the CDR3: TGTGCCAGCAGCCCCCTCGAAGGTAGCGAGCAGTACTTC. Its protein product is CASSPLEGSEQYF. Together with reference TRBV2 and TRBJ2-7, the CDR3 gives the full variable domain: EPEVTQTPSHQVTQMGQEVILRCVPISNHLYFYWYRQILGQKVEFLVSFYNNEISEKSEIFDDQFSVERPDGSNFTLKIRSTKLEDSAMYFCASSPLEGSEQYFGPGTRLTVT.

In this sample, this clone turned up once. The chain joins TRBV5-8 to TRBJ1-1; D not resolved. V lost 2 bases, J lost 6 bases, and 8 bases lay in between. CDR3 length: 12 residues. Per the germline V gene, CDR1 is SGHTS and CDR2 is YDEGEE. In nucleotides, the CDR3 is TGTGCCAGCAGCTTTCTAGGTGCTGAAGCTTTCTTT. Residues: CASSFLGAEAFF. The full variable domain, with the rest looked up from reference TRBV5-8 and TRBJ1-1, is EAGVTQSPTHLIKTRGQQATLRCSPISGHTSVYWYQQALGLGLQFLLWYDEGEERNRGNFPPRFSGRQFPNYSSELNVNALELEDSALYLCASSFLGAEAFFGQGTRLTVV.

The V call is TRBV5-6, the J call TRBJ1-2; 7 bases line up with TRBD1. This CDR3 is built from 15 residues. The V segment lost 0 bases and the J segment 8 bases; nucleotides outside the gene matches: 10. The V gene's germline CDR1 is SGHDT and CDR2 YYEEEE. The CDR3 bases are TGTGCCAGCAGCTTGGTCCGTCGACAGGGTGAGGGCTACACCTTC. Protein: CASSLVRRQGEGYTF.

The rearrangement joins TRBV11-1 to TRBJ2-1; possible D gene TRBD1, 5 bases. This CDR3 comprises 11 residues. The V end was cut by 6 bases, the J end by 9 bases, with 9 bases between. Per germline, CDR1 SGHAT and CDR2 FQDESV (reference sequence). In DNA, the CDR3 is TGTGCCAGCAGGGCGGACACTGAGCAGTTCTTC. Encoded protein: CASRADTEQFF.

The genes are TRBV11-1 and TRBJ2-3; TRBD2 matches at 10 bases. Trimming cost V 2 bases and J 3 bases; bases outside gene matches: 5. The CDR3 extends over 16 amino acids. Germline assignment: CDR1 SGHAT and CDR2 FQDESV (reference sequence). The CDR3 region is CASSLRLAGVTDTQYF. The DNA of the CDR3 is TGTGCCAGCAGCTTAAGGCTAGCGGGGGTTACAGATACGCAGTATTTT.

The chain carries TRBV18 and TRBJ1-4; D is perhaps TRBD1 (5 bases). Per the germline V gene, CDR1 is KGHSH and CDR2 is LQKENI. The germline V and J ends were trimmed by 3 bases and 8 bases, with 10 bases remaining between them. This CDR3 region has 13 residues. The CDR3 nucleotides are TGTGCCAGCTCACCGGGGCTAGGGGAAAAACTGTTTTTT. This codes for CASSPGLGEKLFF.

The CDR3 coding sequence is TGTGCCAGCACCCCTGGTTGGGACAGCTATGGCTACACCTTC. It specifies CASTPGWDSYGYTF. The rearrangement joins TRBV6-6 to TRBJ1-2, with 7 bases lining up with TRBD1. The CDR3 sequence is 14 residues long. Losses at the gene ends were 7 bases for V and 4 bases for J; bases not matched to a gene: 9. The germline V gene has CDR1 MNHNY and CDR2 SVGAGI (reference sequence).